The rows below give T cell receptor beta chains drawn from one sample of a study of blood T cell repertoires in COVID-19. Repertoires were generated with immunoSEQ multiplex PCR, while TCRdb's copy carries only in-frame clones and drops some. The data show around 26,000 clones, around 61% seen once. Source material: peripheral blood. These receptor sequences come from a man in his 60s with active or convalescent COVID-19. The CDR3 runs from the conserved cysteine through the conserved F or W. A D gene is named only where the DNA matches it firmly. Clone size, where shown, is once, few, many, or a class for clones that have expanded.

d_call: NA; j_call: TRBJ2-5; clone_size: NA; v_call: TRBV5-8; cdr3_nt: TGTGCCAGCAGCTTGGTAACCCTCGGAGGAGAGACCCAGTACTTC; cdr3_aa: CASSLVTLGGETQYF
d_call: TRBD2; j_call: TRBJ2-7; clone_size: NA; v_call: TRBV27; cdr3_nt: TGTGCCAGCCGCTTGGGACTAGCCTCCTACGAGCAGTACTTC; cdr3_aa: CASRLGLASYEQYF
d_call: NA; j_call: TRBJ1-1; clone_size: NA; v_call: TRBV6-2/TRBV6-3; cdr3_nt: TGTGCCAGCAGTTACTCTTTACAGGGTAACACTGAAGCTTTCTTT; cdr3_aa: CASSYSLQGNTEAFF
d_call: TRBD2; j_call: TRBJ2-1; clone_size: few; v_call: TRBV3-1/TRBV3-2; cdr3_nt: TGTGCCAGCAGCCAAAGGTTTAGCGGGAAATTGTACAATGAGCAGTTCTTC; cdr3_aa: CASSQRFSGKLYNEQFF
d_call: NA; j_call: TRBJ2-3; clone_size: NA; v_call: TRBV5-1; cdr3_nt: TGCGCCAGCAGCTTCGAGGCAGATACGCAGTATTTT; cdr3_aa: CASSFEADTQYF
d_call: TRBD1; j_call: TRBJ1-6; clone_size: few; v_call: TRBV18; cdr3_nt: TGTGCCAGCTCACCGGAACAGGGGATGAATTCACCCCTCCACTTT; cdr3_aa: CASSPEQGMNSPLHF
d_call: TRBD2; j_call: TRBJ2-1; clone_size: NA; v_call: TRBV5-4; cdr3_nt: TGTGCCAGCAGCTTGGGACTAGCGGGGACTTACAATGAGCAGTTCTTC; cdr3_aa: CASSLGLAGTYNEQFF
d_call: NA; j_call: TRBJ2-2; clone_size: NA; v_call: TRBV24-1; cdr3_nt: TGTGCCACCCGAGGGCAGAACACCGGGGAGCTGTTTTTT; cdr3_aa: CATRGQNTGELFF
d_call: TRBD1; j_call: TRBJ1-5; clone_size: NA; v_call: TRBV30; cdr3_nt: TGTGCCTGGACCCAGGGACAGGATCAGCCCCAGCATTTT; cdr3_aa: CAWTQGQDQPQHF
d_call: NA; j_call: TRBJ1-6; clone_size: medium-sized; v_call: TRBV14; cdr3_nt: TGTGCCAGCAGCCAAATAGGACAGCAGTATAATTCACCCCTCCACTTT; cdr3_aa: CASSQIGQQYNSPLHF
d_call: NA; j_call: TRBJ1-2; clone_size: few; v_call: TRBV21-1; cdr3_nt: TGTGCCAGCAGCATAAGGACAGGATTATCCTATGGCTACACCTTC; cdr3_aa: CASSIRTGLSYGYTF
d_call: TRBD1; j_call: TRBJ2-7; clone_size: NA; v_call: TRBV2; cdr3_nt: TGTGCCAGCAGTCCCGGAGGGGGACAGGCCTACGAGCAGTACTTC; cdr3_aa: CASSPGGGQAYEQYF
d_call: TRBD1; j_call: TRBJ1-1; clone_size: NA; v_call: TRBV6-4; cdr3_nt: TGTGCCAGCAGTGAAGGGACAGGGTACGGAGCTTTCTTT; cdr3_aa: CASSEGTGYGAFF
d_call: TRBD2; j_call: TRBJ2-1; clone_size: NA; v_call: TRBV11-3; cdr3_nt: TGTGCCAGCAGCTCCCGGACTAGCGGGGGGGGTGGCTCCTACAATGAGCAGTTCTTC; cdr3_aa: CASSSRTSGGGGSYNEQFF
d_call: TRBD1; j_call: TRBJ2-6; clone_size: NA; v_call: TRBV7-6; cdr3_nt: TGTGCCAGCAGCCGCGGGACAGGGAGCTCTGGGGCCAACGTCCTGACTTTC; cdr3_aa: CASSRGTGSSGANVLTF
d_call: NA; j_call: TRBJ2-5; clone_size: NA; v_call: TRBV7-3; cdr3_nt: TGTGCCAGCAGCCGAGAGCCACAAGAGGCCCAGTACTTC; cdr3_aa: CASSREPQEAQYF
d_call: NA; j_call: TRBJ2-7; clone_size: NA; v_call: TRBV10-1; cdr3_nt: TGCGCCAGCAGTGCCGGGGGCGAGCAGTACTTC; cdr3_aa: CASSAGGEQYF
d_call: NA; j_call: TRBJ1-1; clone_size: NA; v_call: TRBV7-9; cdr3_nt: TGTGCCAGCAGCTACCGACAAATTGAAGCTTTCTTT; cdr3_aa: CASSYRQIEAFF
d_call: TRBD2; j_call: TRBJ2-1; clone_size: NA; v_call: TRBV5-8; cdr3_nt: TGTGCCAGCAGCTTGAGGCCTAGCGGCTACAATGAGCAGTTCTTC; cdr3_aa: CASSLRPSGYNEQFF
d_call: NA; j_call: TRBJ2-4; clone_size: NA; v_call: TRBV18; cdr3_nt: TGTGCCAGCTCACCAGCACTCAAAAACATTCAGTACTTC; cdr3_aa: CASSPALKNIQYF
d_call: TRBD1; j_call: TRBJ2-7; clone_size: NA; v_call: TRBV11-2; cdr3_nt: TGTGCCAGCAGCTTGGGCCGGGACAGGGGTCGGAACTTC; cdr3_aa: CASSLGRDRGRNF
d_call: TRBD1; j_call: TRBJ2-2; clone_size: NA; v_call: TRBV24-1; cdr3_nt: TGTGCCACCAGTCCGGGACAGGGGATCGCCGGGGAGCTGTTTTTT; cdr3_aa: CATSPGQGIAGELFF
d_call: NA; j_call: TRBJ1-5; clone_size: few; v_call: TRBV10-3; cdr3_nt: TGTGCCATCAGTGAGTCGATCTCAAACAGTAATCAGCCCCAGCATTTT; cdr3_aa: CAISESISNSNQPQHF
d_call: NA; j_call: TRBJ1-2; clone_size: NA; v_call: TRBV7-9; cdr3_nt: TGTGCCAGCAGCTTAGACGGACATGGGGGCAACCATGGCTACACCTTC; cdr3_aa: CASSLDGHGGNHGYTF
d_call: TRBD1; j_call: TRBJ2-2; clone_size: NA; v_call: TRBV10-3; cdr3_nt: TGTGCCATCAGAGAGGACAGGGCCACCGGGGAGCTGTTTTTT; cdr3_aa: CAIREDRATGELFF
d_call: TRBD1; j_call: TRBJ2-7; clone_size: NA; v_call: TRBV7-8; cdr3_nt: TGTGCCAGCAGCTTATCGGATCCGGGACAGGGGGCGCAGGGCTACGAGCAGTACTTC; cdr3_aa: CASSLSDPGQGAQGYEQYF
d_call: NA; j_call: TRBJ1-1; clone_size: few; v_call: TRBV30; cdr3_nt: TGTGCCTGGACCCCTGACAAGAACACTGAAGCTTTCTTT; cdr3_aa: CAWTPDKNTEAFF
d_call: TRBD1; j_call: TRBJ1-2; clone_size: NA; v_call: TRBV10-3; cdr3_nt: TGTGCCATCACCGGGGACAGTCTCTATGGCTACACCTTC; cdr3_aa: CAITGDSLYGYTF
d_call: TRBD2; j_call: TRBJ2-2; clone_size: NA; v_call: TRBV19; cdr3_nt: TGTGCCAGTATTGGGATAGCGGGAGTTTCGAGCACCGGGGAGCTGTTTTTT; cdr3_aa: CASIGIAGVSSTGELFF
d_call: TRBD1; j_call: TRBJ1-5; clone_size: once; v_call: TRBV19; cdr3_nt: TGTGCCAGTAGCAAAACAGGGGGCGCAGCTGTGAATCAGCCCCAGCATTTT; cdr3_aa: CASSKTGGAAVNQPQHF
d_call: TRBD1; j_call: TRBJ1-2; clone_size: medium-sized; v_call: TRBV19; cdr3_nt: TGTGCCAGTAGTATAGGAGGGGGCAGTAACTATGGCTACACCTTC; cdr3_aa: CASSIGGGSNYGYTF
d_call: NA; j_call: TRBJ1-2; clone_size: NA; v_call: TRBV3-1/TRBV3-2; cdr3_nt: TGTGCCAGCACCGAGGCCGGGACAAATTATGGCTACACCTTC; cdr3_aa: CASTEAGTNYGYTF
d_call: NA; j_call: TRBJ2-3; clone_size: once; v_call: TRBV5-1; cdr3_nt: TGCGCCAGCAGCTTGGGACTAATAGATACGCAGTATTTT; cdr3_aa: CASSLGLIDTQYF
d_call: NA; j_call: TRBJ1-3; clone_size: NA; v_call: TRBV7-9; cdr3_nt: TGTGCCAGCAGCCTTACAGGGAGCTCTGGAAACACCATATATTTT; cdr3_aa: CASSLTGSSGNTIYF
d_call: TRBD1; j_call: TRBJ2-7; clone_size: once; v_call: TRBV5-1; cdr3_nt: TGCGCCAGCAGCTTGGTGGGGACAGGGGCGGGCGAGCAGTACTTC; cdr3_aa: CASSLVGTGAGEQYF
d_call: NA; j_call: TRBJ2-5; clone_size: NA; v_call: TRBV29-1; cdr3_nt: TGCAGCGGACGTCCCATGGACAGTCAAGAGACCCAGTACTTC; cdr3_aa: CSGRPMDSQETQYF
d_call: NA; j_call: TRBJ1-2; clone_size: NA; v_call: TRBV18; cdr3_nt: TGTGCCAGCTCTACAGCCAGTGCTAACTATGGCTACACCTTC; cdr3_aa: CASSTASANYGYTF
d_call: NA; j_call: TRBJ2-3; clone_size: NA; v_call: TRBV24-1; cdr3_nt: TGTGCCACCAGTGACTCCCGACAGCATACGCAGTATTTT; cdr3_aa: CATSDSRQHTQYF
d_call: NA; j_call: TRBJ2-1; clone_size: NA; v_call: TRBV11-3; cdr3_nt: TGTGCCAGCAGCTTTCCAGGTTACAATGAGCAGTTCTTC; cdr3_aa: CASSFPGYNEQFF
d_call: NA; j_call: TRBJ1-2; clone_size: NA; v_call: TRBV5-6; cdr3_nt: TGTGCCAGCAGCTTGGTCTACAGGGCCACTAACTATGGCTACACCTTC; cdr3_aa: CASSLVYRATNYGYTF
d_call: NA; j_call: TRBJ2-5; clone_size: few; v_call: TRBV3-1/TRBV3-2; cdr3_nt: TGTGCCAGCAGCCAAGATGGGACACCCCAAGAGACCCAGTACTTC; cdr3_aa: CASSQDGTPQETQYF
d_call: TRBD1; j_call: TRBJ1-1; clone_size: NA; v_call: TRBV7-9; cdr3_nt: TGTGCCAGCAGCCGTCGGGACAGCTGGAAGGACACTGAAGCTTTCTTT; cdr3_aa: CASSRRDSWKDTEAFF
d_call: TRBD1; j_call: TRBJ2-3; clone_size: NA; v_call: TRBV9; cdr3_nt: TGTGCCAGCAGCCCGGCCATCCCGGGACAGCCGTATTTT; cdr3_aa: CASSPAIPGQPYF
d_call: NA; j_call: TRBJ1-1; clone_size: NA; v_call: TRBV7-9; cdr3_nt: TGTGCCAGCAGCTCGGGACATACTATCACTGAAGCTTTCTTT; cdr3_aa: CASSSGHTITEAFF
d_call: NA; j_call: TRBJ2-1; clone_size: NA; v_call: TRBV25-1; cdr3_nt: TGTGCCAGCAGTGATTATAGTCACAGCCATCCACGGGAGCAGTTCTTC; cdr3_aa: CASSDYSHSHPREQFF
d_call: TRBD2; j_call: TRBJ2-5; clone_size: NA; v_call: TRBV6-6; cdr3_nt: TGTGCCAGCAGTTTTGAGCGGGGGGGGCAAGAGACCCAGTACTTC; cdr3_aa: CASSFERGGQETQYF
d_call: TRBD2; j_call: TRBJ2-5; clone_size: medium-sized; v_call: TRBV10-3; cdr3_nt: TGTGCCATCACCCAAAGCGGGACCAAAGAGACCCAGTACTTC; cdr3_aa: CAITQSGTKETQYF
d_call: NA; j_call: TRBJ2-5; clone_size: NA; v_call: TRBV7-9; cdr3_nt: TGTGCCAGCAGCGCTAAAGCCTCTTCGGAGACCCAGTACTTC; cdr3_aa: CASSAKASSETQYF
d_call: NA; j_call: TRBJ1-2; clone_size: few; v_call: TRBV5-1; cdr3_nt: TGCGCCAGCAGCCCCGAACAAAGACAGGCAAACTATGGCTACACCTTC; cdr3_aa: CASSPEQRQANYGYTF
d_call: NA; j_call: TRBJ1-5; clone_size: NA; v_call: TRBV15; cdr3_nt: TGTGCCACCAGCAGGGCGGGACTGCGATATAGCAATCAGCCCCAGCATTTT; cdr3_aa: CATSRAGLRYSNQPQHF